This T cell receptor (beta chain) was identified in a study of cytomegalovirus exposure and HLA in healthy donors. General observations from the study: A missense DCLRE1C variant was associated with V- and J-gene trimming of TCR beta chains in a later analysis, and an independent cohort replicated the association. Accounts indicate the classifier identified cytomegalovirus status with strong specificity and sensitivity.

This CDR3 is 14 amino acids long. V was shortened by 4 bases and J by 6 bases, with 16 bases between the two germline ends. Germline V lookup: CDR1 MGHRA, CDR2 YSYEKL. It was with 60 Vbeta and 13 Jbeta primers that the PCR ran. Sequencing used immunoSEQ multiplex PCR; TCRdb keeps in-frame clones, though not all of them. The sample contains 120,000 or so clones, roughly 80% of which appear only once. As to this clone: Its target is unknown.

The sequence was collected from a man younger than 40 in good health and CMV-seronegative. The rearrangement links TRBV4-1 to TRBJ2-7; tentatively, D is TRBD2 (7 bases). What was sequenced was PBMCs. The CDR3 DNA sequence: TGCGCCAGCAGCCGAGGGGGGGATGCGGGCGAGCAGTACTTC. Its protein product is CASSRGGDAGEQYF.